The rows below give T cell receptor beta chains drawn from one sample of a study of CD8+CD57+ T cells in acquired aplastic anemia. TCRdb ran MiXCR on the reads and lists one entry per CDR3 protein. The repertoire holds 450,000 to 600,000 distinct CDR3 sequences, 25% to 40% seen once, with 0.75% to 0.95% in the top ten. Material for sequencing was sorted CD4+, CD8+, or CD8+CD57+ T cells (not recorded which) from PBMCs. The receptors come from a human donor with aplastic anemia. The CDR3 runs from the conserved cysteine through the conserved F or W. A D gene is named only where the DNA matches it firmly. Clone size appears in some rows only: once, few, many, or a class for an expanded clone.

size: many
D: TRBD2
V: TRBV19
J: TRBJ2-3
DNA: TGTGCCAGTAGTATAGCGGCGGGGGGCACAGATACGCAGTATTTT
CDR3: CASSIAAGGTDTQYF

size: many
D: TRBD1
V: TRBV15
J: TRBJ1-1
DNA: TGTGCCACCAGCCCCCGGACAGGGGCGGGCACTGAAGCTTTCTTT
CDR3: CATSPRTGAGTEAFF

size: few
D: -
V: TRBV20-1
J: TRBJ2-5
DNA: TGCAGTGCTAGAGTTGGCGCCCGGGAAGAGACCCAGTACTTC
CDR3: CSARVGAREETQYF

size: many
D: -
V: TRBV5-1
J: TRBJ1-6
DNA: TGCGCCAGCAGTACTGGGACTACTCTCTCACCCCTCCACTTT
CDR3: CASSTGTTLSPLHF

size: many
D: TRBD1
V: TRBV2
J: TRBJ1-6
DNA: TGTGCCAGCAGTGACCCGGGACAGGGCTCGGGTTCACCCCTCCACTTT
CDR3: CASSDPGQGSGSPLHF

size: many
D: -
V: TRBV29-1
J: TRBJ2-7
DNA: TGCAGCGTTGTAGGGGAGCGCTCCTCCTACGAGCAGTACTTC
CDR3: CSVVGERSSYEQYF

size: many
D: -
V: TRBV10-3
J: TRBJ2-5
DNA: TGTGCCATCAGTCCCCGTCCGAGTGGAGAGACCCAGTACTTC
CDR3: CAISPRPSGETQYF

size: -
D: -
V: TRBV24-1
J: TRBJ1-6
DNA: TGTGCCACCAAAGGGAGGCTCGGGGCCGGTAATTCACCCCCCCACTTT
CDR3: CATKGRLGAGNSPPHF

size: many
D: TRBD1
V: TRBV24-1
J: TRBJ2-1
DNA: TGTGCCACCAGTGAGGACAGGGAGGATGAGCAGTTCTTC
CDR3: CATSEDREDEQFF

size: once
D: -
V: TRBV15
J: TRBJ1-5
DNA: TGTGCCACCAGCAGACAAGACCGTAGCAATCAGCCCCAGCATTTT
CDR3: CATSRQDRSNQPQHF

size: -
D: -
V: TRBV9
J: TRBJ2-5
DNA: TGTGCCAGCAGCGTAGGGGCTAGCTCCGGGGAGACCCAGTACTTC
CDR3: CASSVGASSGETQYF

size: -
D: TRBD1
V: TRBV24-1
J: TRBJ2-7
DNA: TGTGCCACCAGTGACTCGAGCGAGCCCGGGACAGGGTCCTACGAGCAGTACTTC
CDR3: CATSDSSEPGTGSYEQYF

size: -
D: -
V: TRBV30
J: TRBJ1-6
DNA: TGTGCCTGGGCGGACCGGAGCTCCTATAATTCACCCCTCCACTTT
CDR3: CAWADRSSYNSPLHF

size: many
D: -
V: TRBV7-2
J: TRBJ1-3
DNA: TGTGCCAGCAGCCTCCTTGGGCTGAACTCTGGAAACACCATATATTTT
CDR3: CASSLLGLNSGNTIYF

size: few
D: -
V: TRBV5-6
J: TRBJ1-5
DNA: TGTGCCAGCAGCCTGGTGGCGGACAATCAGCCCCAGCATTTT
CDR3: CASSLVADNQPQHF

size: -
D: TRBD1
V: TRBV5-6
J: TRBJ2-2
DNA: TGTGCCAGCAGCCTTGACAGGGCGACGTGGAACACCGGGGAGCTGTTTTTT
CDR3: CASSLDRATWNTGELFF

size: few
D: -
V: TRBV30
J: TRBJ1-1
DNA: TGTGCCTGGGACCAAACATTCGGAGGCACTGAAGCTTTCTTT
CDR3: CAWDQTFGGTEAFF

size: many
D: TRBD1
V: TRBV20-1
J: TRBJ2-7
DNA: TGCAGTGCTAGAGACGGACAGGGGTCATACGAGCAGTACTTC
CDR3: CSARDGQGSYEQYF

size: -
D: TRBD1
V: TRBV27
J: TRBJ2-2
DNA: TGTGCCAGCAGCCGACAGGGAAGGCCGGACACCGGGGAGCTGTTTTTT
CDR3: CASSRQGRPDTGELFF

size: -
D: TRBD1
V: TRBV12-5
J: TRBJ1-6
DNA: TGTGCTAGTGGTTTGGTACTGGGGACAGGGGATTCACCCCTCCACTTT
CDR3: CASGLVLGTGDSPLHF

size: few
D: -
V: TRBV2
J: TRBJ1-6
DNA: TGTGCCAGCGCCCACGGGGGTGGAATTAATTCACCCCTCCACTTT
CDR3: CASAHGGGINSPLHF

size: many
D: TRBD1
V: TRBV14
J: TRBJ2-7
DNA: TGTGCCAGCAGCCAAGTACAGGGGCCCTACGAGCAGTACTTC
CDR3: CASSQVQGPYEQYF

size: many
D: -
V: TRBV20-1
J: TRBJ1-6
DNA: TGCAGTGCTAGGCCCGGAGGGGCTCGAAATTCACCCCTCCACTTT
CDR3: CSARPGGARNSPLHF

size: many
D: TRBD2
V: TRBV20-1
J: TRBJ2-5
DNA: TGCAGTGCTCCTCTAGCGGGGGGGCTGGAGACCCAGTACTTC
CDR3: CSAPLAGGLETQYF

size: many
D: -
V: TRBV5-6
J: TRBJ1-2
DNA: TGTGCCAGCAGCTTAGGCCTAGGGATCGATGGCTACACCTTC
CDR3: CASSLGLGIDGYTF

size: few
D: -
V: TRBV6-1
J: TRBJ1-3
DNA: TGTGCCAGCAGTGAAAGCCGCTACTCTGGAAACACCATATATTTT
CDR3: CASSESRYSGNTIYF

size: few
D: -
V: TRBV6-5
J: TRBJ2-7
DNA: TGTGCCAGCAGCAGGGTGGCCTACGAGCAGTACTTC
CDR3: CASSRVAYEQYF

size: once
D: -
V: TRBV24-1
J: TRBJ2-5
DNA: TGTGCCACCAGTGATTTAGGGACGGGACAAGAGACCCAGTACTTC
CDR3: CATSDLGTGQETQYF

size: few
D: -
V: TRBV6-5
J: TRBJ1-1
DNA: TGTGCCAGCAGTTACTCGCTGCTTTTGAACACTGAAGCTTTCTTT
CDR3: CASSYSLLLNTEAFF

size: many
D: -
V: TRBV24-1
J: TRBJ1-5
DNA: TGTGCCACCAGTGTGGGTAGTAGCAATCAGCCCCAGCATTTT
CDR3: CATSVGSSNQPQHF

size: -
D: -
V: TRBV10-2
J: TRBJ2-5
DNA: TGCGCCAGCAGTGAGTCCACAGGGCAAGAGACCCAGTACTTC
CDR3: CASSESTGQETQYF

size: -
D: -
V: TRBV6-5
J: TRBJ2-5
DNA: TGTGCCAGCAGATACCGGGACAAGTACCAAGAGACCCAGTACTTC
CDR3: CASRYRDKYQETQYF

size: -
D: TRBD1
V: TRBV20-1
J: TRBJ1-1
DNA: TGCAGTGCTAGAGGTGGGGACAGGGAGACTGAAGCTTTCTTT
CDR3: CSARGGDRETEAFF

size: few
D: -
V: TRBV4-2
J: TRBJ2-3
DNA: TGTGCCAGCAGCCAAGAGGGGCTTGAGTGGGCGGCCACAGATACGCAGTATTTT
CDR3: CASSQEGLEWAATDTQYF

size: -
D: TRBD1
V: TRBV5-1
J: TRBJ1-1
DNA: TGTGCCAGCAGCGAGTCGGGACAGCCTGAAGCTTTCTTT
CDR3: CASSESGQPEAFF

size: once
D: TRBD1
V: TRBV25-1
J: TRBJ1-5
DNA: TGTGCCAGACCTCGACAGGGTTTGTTAAGCAATCAGCCCCAGCATTTT
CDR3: CARPRQGLLSNQPQHF

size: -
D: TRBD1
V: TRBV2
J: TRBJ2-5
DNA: TGTGCCAGCACCCCAGGACAGGGAGGTCAAGAGACCCAGTACTTC
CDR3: CASTPGQGGQETQYF

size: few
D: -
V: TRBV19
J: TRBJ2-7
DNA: TGTGCCAGTAGTATTGACCCAACCTACGAGCAGTACTTC
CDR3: CASSIDPTYEQYF

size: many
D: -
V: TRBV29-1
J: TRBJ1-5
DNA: TGCAGCGTTGAAGATCTCGGGGGCGGGTGTCAGCCCCAGCATTTT
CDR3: CSVEDLGGGCQPQHF

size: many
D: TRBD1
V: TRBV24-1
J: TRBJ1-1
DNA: TGTGCCATCCCGGGCAGGGGGCGTGTCCGGAACACTGAAGCTTTCTTT
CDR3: CAIPGRGRVRNTEAFF

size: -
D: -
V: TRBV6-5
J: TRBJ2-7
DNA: TGTGCCAGCAGTTTAGTCATCGGCTCCTACGAGCAGTACTTC
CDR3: CASSLVIGSYEQYF

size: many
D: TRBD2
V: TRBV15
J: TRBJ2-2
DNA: TGTGCCACCAGCAGAAGTAGCGGGAGGGTTACGGGGGAGCTGTTTTTT
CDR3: CATSRSSGRVTGELFF

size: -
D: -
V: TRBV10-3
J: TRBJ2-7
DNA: TGTGCCATCAGTGATGGCAGGAGTTACGAGCAGTACTTC
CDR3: CAISDGRSYEQYF

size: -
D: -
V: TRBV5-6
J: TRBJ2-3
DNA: TGTGCCAGCAGCCCTACAACACTATCCACAGATACGCAGTATTTT
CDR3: CASSPTTLSTDTQYF

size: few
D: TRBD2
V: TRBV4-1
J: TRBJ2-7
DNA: TGCGCCAGCAGCCAAGACGGGACTAGCTCCTACGAGCAGTACTTC
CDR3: CASSQDGTSSYEQYF

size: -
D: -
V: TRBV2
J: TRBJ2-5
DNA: TGTGCCAGCAGTGAAAGAGGAGAGCCCCAGTACTTC
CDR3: CASSERGEPQYF

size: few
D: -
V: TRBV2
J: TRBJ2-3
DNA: TGTGCCAGCAGTGTTGGGGGGGGCAGGGGTACGCAGTATTTC
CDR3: CASSVGGGRGTQYF

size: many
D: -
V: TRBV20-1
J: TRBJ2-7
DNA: TGCAGTGCTAGAGAGGGGGTGCGCGCCTACGAGCAGTACTTC
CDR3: CSAREGVRAYEQYF

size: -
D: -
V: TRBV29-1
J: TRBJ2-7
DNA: TGCAGCGTCGCGACCGGGGACGGGGGCGTCGGGGAGCAGTACTTC
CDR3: CSVATGDGGVGEQYF

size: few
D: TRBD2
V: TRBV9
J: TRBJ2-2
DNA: TGTGCCAGCAGCCTAGCGGGAGAGGTAGACACCGGGGAGCTGTTTTTT
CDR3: CASSLAGEVDTGELFF

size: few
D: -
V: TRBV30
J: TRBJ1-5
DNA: TGTGCCTGGAAAGGCGGATTCAATCAGCCCCAGCATTTT
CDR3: CAWKGGFNQPQHF

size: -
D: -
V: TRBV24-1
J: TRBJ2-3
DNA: TGTGCCACCAGTGGACAGAGCACAGATACGCAGTATTTT
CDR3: CATSGQSTDTQYF

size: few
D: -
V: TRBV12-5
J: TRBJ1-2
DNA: TGTGCTAGTGGTTTGGTCGAGGTGGATGGCTACACCTTC
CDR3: CASGLVEVDGYTF

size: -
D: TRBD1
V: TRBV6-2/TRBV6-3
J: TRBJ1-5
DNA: TGTGCCAGCAGTTTGCGTTTAGCAGGGGGTCAGCCCCAGCATTTT
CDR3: CASSLRLAGGQPQHF

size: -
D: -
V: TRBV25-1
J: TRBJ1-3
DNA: TGTGCCAGCAGTGTGACAGGCAGGAACACCATATATTTT
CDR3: CASSVTGRNTIYF

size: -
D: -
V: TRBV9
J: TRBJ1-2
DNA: TGTGCCAGCAGCGTAAGGGATAACTATGGCTACACCTTC
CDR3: CASSVRDNYGYTF

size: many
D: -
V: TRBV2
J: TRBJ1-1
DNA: TGTGCCACCCACGGTCGGGAAGCTTTCTTT
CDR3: CATHGREAFF